This TCR beta chain was observed in a study of T cells after yellow fever vaccination. TCRdb reprocessed the 5' RACE reads via MiXCR and lists one record per CDR3 protein. The sample consists of 610,000 or so distinct CDR3 sequences, 10% to 15% of them appearing once. With regard to this clonotype: Its antigen is not known.

In germline, CDR1 is DFQATT, CDR2 SNEGSKA (reference sequence). This CDR3 is built from 14 residues. Between the trimmed V and J ends, which lost 0 bases and 0 bases, there was a span of 7 bases. Overall study findings and caveats: A weaker secondary response peaked on day 5, the primary on day 15.

The receptor was isolated from a man aged 25 to 45 who received the YFV17D yellow fever vaccine. The source material was PBMCs, sampled on the day of the yellow fever booster vaccination. The chain combines TRBV20-1 with TRBJ2-3; unclear D gene. CDR3 nucleotides: TGCAGTGCTAGAGATGGTCTTAGCACAGATACGCAGTATTTT. Amino acid sequence: CSARDGLSTDTQYF.